A single sample is the source of the 3 T cell receptor beta chains below, sequenced in a study of radiation and T cells in renal cell carcinoma. Profiled with immunoSEQ multiplex PCR; TCRdb holds only in-frame clones, not every one. The repertoire consists of 94,000 or so clones, with 70% to 85% occurring once and the leading ten covering around 5.8%. Time point here: baseline pretreatment blood. Treatment reported: 15 Gy SBRT to primary tumor, nephrectomy 4 weeks later. The sample was blood, taken from a patient whose treatment included radiotherapy and nephrectomy. Every receptor here comes from a man aged 55 to 70 with renal cell carcinoma.

This clone was detected only once. The J gene is TRBJ2-5, the V gene TRBV5-8; TRBD1 might be the D (5 bases). The V end was cut by 6 bases, the J end by 4 bases, with 19 bases between. The CDR3 length is 15 residues. Germline CDR1 is SGHTS and CDR2 is YDEGEE. The CDR3 loop reads CASILNPGNGETQYF. The CDR3 DNA is TGTGCCAGCATCCTCAACCCAGGGAACGGAGAGACCCAGTACTTC.

This clone has only a few counts. This chain uses TRBV14 with TRBJ1-1, with D unresolved. The germline CDR1 and CDR2 sequences are SGHDN and FVKESK. V lost 4 bases to trimming and J lost 1 base, with 7 bases between them. The CDR3 consists of 13 residues. The CDR3 sequence: CASSRGRNTEAFF. CDR3 in DNA: TGTGCCAGCAGCCGAGGGCGGAACACTGAAGCTTTCTTT.

The gene calls are TRBV7-2 and TRBJ2-3, with unresolved D. Per germline, CDR1 SGHTA and CDR2 FQGNSA. The germline V and J ends were trimmed by 2 bases and 6 bases, with 9 bases remaining between them. This CDR3 is built from 13 residues. The CDR3 DNA is TGTGCCAGCAGCTTACCCTCTTCGGATACGCAGTATTTT. Encoded protein: CASSLPSSDTQYF.